A single T cell receptor beta chain is shown here with its context. What it binds is unknown. In the PCR, 60 Vbeta and 13 Jbeta primers were used. Sequenced by immunoSEQ multiplex PCR; TCRdb stores in-frame clones only, minus some. The sample carries roughly 180,000 clones, 60% to 85% recorded once. This sample stems from a study of cytomegalovirus exposure and HLA in healthy donors. Study-level points and caveats: Through in vitro validation, a few CMV-associated chains were shown to be specific for CMV antigens. While the bulk of TCR sequences proved rare, some public TCRs turned up in many donors. A classifier reportedly called cytomegalovirus status with high sensitivity and specificity.

V lost 2 bases to trimming and J lost 8 bases; unmatched junction nucleotides: 11. The CDR3 extends over 16 amino acids. CDR1 MGHRA and CDR2 YSYEKL come from the germline V gene. The rearrangement links TRBV4-1 to TRBJ2-1, with 8 bases lining up with TRBD1. Sequencing was carried out using PBMCs. The receptor's source is a male donor in good health and CMV-seronegative. In nucleotides, the CDR3 is TGCGCCAGCAGCCAATACTCCGGGACAGGCGGCGATGAGCAGTTCTTC. It specifies CASSQYSGTGGDEQFF.